This T cell receptor beta chain was recorded in a study of blood T cells in healthy people across ages. Then a second PCR, running roughly 7 to 11 cycles, was carried out with a sample-barcoded 5' primer and a J-beta primer mix. Each sample provided no less than 2.5 million CDR3-containing paired-end reads. TCRdb re-called the 5' RACE reads through MiXCR, storing one row per CDR3 protein. The repertoire holds fewer than 950,000 distinct CDR3 sequences, with roughly 50% as singletons. Study-wide points: Estimates drawn from one million T cells were deemed to understate diversity.

To note about this clonotype: Antigen specificity is unknown.

Donors were systemically healthy Caucasian individuals from Russia aged about 6 to 90 years. At least 7 million PBMCs were isolated per sample. The TCR originated in an elderly man in good health. Sequenced material: blood.

CDR3 sequence: CAMRDRGLGSYAYF. DNA for the CDR3: TGTGCCATGCGGGACAGGGGTCTCGGGAGTTACGCGTATTTT. The rearrangement joins TRBV5-8 to TRBJ2-3; the match to TRBD1 covers 10 bases. The germline gives CDR1 SGHTS, CDR2 YDEGEE. This CDR3 region has 14 residues. With 9 bases clipped from V and 14 bases from J, the junction kept 18 bases outside the gene matches.